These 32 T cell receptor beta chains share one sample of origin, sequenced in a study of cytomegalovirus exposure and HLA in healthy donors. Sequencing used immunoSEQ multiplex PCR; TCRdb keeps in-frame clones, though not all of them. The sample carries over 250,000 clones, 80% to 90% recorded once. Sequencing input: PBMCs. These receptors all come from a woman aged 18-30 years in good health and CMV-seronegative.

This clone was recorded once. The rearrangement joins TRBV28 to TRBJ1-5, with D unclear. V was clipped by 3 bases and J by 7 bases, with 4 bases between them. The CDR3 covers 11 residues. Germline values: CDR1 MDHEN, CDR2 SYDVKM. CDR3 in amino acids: CASSFLQPQHF. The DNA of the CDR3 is TGTGCCAGCAGTTTCCTACAGCCCCAGCATTTT.

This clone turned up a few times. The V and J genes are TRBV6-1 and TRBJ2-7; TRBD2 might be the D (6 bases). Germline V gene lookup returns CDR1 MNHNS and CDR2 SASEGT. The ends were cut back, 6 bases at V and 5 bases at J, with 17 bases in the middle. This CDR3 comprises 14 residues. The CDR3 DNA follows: TGTGCCAGCAGCCCACAGACTAGTTCCCACGAGCAGTACTTC. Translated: CASSPQTSSHEQYF.

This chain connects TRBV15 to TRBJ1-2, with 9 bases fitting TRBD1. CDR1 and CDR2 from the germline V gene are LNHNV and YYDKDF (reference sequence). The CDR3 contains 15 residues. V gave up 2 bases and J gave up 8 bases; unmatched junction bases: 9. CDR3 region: CATSRYRGQGEGYTF. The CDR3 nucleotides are TGTGCCACCAGCAGATACAGGGGGCAGGGAGAGGGCTACACCTTC. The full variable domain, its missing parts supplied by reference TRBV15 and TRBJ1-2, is DAMVIQNPRYQVTQFGKPVTLSCSQTLNHNVMYWYQQKSSQAPKLLFHYYDKDFNNEADTPDNFQSRRPNTSFCFLDIRSPGLGDTAMYLCATSRYRGQGEGYTFGSGTRLTVV.

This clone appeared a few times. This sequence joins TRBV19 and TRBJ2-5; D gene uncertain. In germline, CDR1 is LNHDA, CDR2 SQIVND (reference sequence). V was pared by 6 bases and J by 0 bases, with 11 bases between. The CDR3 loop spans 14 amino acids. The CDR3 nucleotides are TGTGCCAGTAGCACTACCGGATACCAAGAGACCCAGTACTTC. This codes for CASSTTGYQETQYF.

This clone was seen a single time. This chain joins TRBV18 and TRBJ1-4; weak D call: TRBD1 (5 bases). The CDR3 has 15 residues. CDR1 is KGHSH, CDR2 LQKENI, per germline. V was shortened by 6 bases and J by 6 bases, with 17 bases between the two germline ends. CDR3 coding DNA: TGTGCCAGCTCCCCGGTAAAGGGGAGGGATGAAAAACTGTTTTTT. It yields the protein CASSPVKGRDEKLFF.

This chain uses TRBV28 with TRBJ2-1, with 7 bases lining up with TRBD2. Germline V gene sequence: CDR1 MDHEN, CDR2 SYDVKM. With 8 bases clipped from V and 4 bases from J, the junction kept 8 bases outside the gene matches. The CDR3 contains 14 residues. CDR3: CASLGASGYNEQFF. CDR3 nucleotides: TGTGCCAGCCTCGGCGCTAGCGGTTACAATGAGCAGTTCTTC.

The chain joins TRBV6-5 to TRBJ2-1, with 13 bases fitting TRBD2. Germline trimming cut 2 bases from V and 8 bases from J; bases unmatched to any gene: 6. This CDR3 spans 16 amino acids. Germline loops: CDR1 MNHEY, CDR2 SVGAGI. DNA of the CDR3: TGTGCCAGCAGTTACCAACTAGCGGGAGGGCTTTATGAGCAGTTCTTC. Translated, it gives CASSYQLAGGLYEQFF.

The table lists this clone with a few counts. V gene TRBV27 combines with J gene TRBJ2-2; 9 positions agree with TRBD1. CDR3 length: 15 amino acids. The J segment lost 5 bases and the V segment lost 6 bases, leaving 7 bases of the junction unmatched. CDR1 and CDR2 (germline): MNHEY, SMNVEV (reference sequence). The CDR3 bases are TGTGCCAGCAGCGCCGGGACAGGGTTGACCGGGGAGCTGTTTTTT. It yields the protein CASSAGTGLTGELFF.

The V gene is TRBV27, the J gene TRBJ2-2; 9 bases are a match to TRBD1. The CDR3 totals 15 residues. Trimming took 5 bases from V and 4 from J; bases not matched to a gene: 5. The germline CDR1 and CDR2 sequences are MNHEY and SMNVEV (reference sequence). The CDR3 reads CASSKQGASTGELFF. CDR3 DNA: TGTGCCAGCAGTAAACAGGGGGCGAGCACCGGGGAGCTGTTTTTT.

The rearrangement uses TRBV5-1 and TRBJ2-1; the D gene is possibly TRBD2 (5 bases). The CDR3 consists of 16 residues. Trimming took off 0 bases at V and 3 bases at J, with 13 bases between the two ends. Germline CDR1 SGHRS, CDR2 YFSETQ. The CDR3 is CASSLVSTTDYNEQFF. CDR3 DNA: TGCGCCAGCAGCTTGGTCTCGACTACTGACTACAATGAGCAGTTCTTC.

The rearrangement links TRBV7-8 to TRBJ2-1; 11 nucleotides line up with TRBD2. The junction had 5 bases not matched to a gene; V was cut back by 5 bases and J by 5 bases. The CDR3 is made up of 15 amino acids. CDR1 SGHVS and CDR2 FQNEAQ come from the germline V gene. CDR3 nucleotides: TGTGCCAGCAGCCCAATAGCGGGGGGGAACAATGAGCAGTTCTTC. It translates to CASSPIAGGNNEQFF.

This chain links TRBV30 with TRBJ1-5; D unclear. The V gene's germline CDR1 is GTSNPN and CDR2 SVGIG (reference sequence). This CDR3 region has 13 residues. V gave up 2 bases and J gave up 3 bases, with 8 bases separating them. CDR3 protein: CAWSYGDNQPQHF. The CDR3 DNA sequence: TGTGCCTGGAGTTACGGGGACAATCAGCCCCAGCATTTT.

CDR3 coding DNA: TGTGCCAGCAGCCCCATCCCCGGCGGCAATGAGCAGTTCTTC. This codes for CASSPIPGGNEQFF. The J gene is TRBJ2-1, the V gene TRBV27; D gene ambiguous. The germline V gene has CDR1 MNHEY and CDR2 SMNVEV (reference sequence). The CDR3 has 14 residues. V was trimmed by 6 bases and J by 6 bases, leaving 15 bases between them.

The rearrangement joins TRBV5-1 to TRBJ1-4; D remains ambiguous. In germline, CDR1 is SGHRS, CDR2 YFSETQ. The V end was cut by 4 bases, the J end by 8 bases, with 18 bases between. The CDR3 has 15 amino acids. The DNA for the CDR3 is TGCGCCAGCAGCACCCAGACTGAAGCGCAGGAAAAACTGTTTTTT. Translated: CASSTQTEAQEKLFF.

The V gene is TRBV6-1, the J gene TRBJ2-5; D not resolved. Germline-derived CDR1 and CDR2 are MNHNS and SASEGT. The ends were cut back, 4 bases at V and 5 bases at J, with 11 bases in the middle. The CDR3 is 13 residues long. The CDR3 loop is CASSGLLSETQYF. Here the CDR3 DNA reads TGTGCCAGCAGTGGTCTACTTAGCGAGACCCAGTACTTC.

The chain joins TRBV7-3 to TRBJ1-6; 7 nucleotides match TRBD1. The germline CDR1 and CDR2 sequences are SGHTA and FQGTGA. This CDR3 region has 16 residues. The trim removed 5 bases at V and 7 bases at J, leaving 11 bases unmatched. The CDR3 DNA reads TGTGCCAGCAGCCTACGGACAGGCCTGACAAATTCACCCCTCCACTTT. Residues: CASSLRTGLTNSPLHF.

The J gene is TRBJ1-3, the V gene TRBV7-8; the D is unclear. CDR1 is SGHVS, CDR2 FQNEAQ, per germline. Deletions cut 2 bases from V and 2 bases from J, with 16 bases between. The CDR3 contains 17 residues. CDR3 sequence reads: CASSLIGGVSAGNTIYF. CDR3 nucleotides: TGTGCCAGCAGCTTAATCGGTGGAGTGAGTGCTGGAAACACCATATATTTT.

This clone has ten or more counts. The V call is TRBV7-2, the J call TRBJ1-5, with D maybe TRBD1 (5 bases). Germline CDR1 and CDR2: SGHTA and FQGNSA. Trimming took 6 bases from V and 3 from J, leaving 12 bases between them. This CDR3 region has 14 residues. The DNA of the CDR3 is TGTGCCAGCAGTTCCCAGGGTTTCAATCAGCCCCAGCATTTT. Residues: CASSSQGFNQPQHF.

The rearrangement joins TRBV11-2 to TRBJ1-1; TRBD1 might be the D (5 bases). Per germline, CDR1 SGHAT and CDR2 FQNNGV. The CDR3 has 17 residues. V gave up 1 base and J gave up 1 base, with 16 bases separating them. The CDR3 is CASSLAFGGGWNTEAFF. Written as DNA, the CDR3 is TGTGCCAGCAGCTTAGCTTTTGGGGGAGGTTGGAACACTGAAGCTTTCTTT.

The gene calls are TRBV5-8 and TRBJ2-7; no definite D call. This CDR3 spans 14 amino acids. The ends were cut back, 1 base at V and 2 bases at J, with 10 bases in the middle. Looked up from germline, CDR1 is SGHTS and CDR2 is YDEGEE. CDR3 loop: CASSLSGSPYEQYF. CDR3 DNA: TGTGCCAGCAGCTTGAGTGGCTCCCCCTACGAGCAGTACTTC.

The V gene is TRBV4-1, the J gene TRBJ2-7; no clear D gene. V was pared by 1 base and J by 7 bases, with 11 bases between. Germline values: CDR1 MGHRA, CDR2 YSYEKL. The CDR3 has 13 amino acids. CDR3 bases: TGCGCCAGCAGCCAAGCCCAGGTTAAGGAGCAGTACTTC. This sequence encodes CASSQAQVKEQYF.

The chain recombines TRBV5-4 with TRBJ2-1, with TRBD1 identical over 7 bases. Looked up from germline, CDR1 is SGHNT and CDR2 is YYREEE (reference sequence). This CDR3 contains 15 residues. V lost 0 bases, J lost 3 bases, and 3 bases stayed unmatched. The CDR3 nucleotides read TGTGCCAGCAGCTTGGACAGGGGAATCTACAATGAGCAGTTCTTC. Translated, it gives CASSLDRGIYNEQFF.

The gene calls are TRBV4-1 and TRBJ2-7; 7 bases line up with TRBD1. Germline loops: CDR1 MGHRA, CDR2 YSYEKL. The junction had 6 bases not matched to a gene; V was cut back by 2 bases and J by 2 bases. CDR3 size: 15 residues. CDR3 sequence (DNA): TGCGCCAGCAGCCAAAAAGGCCAGGGGGCCTACGAGCAGTACTTC. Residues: CASSQKGQGAYEQYF.

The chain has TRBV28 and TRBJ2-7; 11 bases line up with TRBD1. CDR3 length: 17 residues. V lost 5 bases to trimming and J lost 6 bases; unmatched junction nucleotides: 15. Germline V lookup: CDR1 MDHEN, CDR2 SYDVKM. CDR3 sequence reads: CASSMGSGTGGRSEQYF. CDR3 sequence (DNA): TGTGCCAGCAGTATGGGATCCGGGACAGGGGGAAGGAGCGAGCAGTACTTC.

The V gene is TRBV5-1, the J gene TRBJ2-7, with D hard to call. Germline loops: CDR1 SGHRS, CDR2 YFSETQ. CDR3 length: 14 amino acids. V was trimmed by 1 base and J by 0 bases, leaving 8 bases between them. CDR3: CASSLSRSSYEQYF. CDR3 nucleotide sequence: TGCGCCAGCAGCTTGTCGCGGAGCTCCTACGAGCAGTACTTC.

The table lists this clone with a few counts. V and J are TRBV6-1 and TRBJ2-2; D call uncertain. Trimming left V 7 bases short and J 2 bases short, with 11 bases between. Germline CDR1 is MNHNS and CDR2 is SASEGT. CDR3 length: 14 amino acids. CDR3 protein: CASISQVNTGELFF. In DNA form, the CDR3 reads TGTGCCAGCATCAGTCAGGTCAACACCGGGGAGCTGTTTTTT.

The CDR3 DNA is TGTGCCAGCAGCAAACGGTTCTACGAGCAGTACTTC. Its translation is CASSKRFYEQYF. The gene calls are TRBV7-9 and TRBJ2-7; no clear D gene. Germline assignment: CDR1 SEHNR and CDR2 FQNEAQ (reference sequence). V lost 5 bases to trimming and J lost 3 bases, with 8 bases between them. The CDR3 has 12 residues.

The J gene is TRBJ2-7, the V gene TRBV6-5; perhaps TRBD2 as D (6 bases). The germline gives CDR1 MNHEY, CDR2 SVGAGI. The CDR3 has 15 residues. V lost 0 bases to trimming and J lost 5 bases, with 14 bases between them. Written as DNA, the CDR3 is TGTGCCAGCAGTTACTCAGATCGGGGGATCAACGAGCAGTACTTC. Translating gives CASSYSDRGINEQYF.

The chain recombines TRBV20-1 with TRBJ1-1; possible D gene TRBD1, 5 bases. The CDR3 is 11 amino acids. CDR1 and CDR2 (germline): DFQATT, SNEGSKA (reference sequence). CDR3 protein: CRAGLNTEAFF. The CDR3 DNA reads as TGCAGGGCAGGGTTGAACACTGAAGCTTTCTTT.

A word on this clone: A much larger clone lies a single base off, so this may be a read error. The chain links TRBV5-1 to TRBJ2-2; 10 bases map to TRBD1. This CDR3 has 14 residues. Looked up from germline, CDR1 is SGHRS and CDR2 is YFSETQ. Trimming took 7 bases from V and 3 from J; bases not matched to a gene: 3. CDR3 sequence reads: CASAGTGDTGELFF. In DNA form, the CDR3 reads TGCGCCAGCGCCGGGACAGGGGACACCGGGGAGCTGTTTTTT.

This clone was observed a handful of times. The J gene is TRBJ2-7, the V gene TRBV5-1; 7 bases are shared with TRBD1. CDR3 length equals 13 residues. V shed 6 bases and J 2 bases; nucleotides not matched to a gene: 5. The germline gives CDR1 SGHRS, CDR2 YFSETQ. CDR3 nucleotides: TGCGCCAGCACGGGGACAGACGCCTACGAGCAGTACTTC. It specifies CASTGTDAYEQYF.

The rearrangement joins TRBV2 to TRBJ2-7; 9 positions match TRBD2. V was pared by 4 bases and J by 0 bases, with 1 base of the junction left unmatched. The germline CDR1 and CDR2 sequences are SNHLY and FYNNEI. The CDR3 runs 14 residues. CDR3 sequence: CASSGGRASYEQYF. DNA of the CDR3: TGTGCCAGCAGTGGCGGGAGGGCCTCCTACGAGCAGTACTTC. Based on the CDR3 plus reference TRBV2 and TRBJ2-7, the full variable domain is EPEVTQTPSHQVTQMGQEVILRCVPISNHLYFYWYRQILGQKVEFLVSFYNNEISEKSEIFDDQFSVERPDGSNFTLKIRSTKLEDSAMYFCASSGGRASYEQYFGPGTRLTVT.